This TCR beta chain stems from a study of blood T cell repertoires in COVID-19. About the study: Researchers got acute and convalescent COVID-19 samples from the United States, Italy and Spain. In each case, the material was cDNA or gDNA derived from T cells, B-cell-depleted T cells, or PBMCs.

As originally analysed: Amplification of reference gene primers provided the estimated nucleated cell counts. The data were produced by immunoSEQ multiplex PCR, yet TCRdb's version contains in-frame clones alone and is incomplete. V, J and clone size are taken as reported in that table, and D and trimming were inferred from the DNA itself. The table shows 270,000 or so clones, with roughly 90% occurring only once. Participants' reported clinical history set cohort assignment. Trimming stripped 7 bases from V and 4 bases from J, with 14 bases between. The CDR3 has 14 amino acids. CDR1 is MDHEN, CDR2 SYDVKM, per germline.

The sample was PBMCs or T cells enriched from blood (not recorded which). The sequence was obtained from a woman aged 40 to 50 with acute COVID-19. The chain couples TRBV28 to TRBJ1-3, with no clear D. In DNA, the CDR3 is TGTGCCAGCATTCTCAACCCCACAGGAAACACCATATATTTT. Protein product: CASILNPTGNTIYF. The variable domain in full, with the rest retrieved from reference TRBV28 and TRBJ1-3, is DVKVTQSSRYLVKRTGEKVFLECVQDMDHENMFWYRQDPGLGLRLIYFSYDVKMKEKGDIPEGYSVSREKKERFSLILESASTNQTSMYLCASILNPTGNTIYFGEGSWLTVV.